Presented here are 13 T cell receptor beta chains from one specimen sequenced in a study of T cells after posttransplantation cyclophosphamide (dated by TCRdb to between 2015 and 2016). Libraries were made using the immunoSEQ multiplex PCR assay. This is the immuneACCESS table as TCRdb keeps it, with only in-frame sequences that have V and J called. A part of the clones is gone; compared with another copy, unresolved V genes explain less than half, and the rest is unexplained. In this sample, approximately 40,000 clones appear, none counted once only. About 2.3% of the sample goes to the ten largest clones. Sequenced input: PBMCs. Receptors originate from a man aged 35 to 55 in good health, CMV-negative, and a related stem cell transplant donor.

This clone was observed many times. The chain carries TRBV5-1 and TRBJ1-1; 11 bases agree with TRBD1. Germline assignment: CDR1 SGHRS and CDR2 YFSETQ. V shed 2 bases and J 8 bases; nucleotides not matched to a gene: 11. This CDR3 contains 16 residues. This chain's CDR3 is CASSLGQGALQGEAFF. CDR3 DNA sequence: TGCGCCAGCAGCTTAGGACAGGGGGCACTCCAGGGCGAAGCTTTCTTT. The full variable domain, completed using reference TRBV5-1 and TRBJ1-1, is KAGVTQTPRYLIKTRGQQVTLSCSPISGHRSVSWYQQTPGQGLQFLFEYFSETQRNKGNFPGRFSGRQFSNSRSEMNVSTLELGDSALYLCASSLGQGALQGEAFFGQGTRLTVV.

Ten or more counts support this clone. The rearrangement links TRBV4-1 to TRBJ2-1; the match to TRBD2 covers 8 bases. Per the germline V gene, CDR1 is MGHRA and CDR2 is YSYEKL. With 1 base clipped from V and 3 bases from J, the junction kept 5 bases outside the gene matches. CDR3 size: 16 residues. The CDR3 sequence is CASSQGNSGIYNEQFF. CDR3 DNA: TGCGCCAGCAGCCAAGGAAATAGCGGGATCTACAATGAGCAGTTCTTC.

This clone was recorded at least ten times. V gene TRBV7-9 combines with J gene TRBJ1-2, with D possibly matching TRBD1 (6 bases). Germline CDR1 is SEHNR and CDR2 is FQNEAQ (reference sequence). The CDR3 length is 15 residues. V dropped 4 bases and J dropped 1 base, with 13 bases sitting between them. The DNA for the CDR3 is TGTGCCAGCAGCTCCACCCCGGACAGTAACTATGGCTACACCTTC. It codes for CASSSTPDSNYGYTF.

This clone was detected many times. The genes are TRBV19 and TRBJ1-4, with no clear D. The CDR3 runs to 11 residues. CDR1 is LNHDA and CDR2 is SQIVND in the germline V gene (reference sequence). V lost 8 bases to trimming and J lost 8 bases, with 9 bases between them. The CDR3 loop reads CASGVREKLFF. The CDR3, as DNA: TGTGCCAGTGGAGTTCGGGAAAAACTGTTTTTT.

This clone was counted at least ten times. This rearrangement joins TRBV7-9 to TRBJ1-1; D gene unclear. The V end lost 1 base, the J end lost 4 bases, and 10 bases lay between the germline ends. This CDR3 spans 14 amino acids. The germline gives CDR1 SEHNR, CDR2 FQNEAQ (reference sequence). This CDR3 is CASSLVGVGTEAFF. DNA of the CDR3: TGTGCCAGCAGCTTAGTGGGAGTGGGCACTGAAGCTTTCTTT.

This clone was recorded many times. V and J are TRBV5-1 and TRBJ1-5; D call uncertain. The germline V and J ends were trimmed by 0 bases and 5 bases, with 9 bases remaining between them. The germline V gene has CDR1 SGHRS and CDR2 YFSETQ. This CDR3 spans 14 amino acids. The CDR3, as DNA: TGCGCCAGCAGCTTGGGCGGTACGGATCAGCCCCAGCATTTT. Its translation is CASSLGGTDQPQHF. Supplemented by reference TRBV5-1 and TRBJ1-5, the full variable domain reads KAGVTQTPRYLIKTRGQQVTLSCSPISGHRSVSWYQQTPGQGLQFLFEYFSETQRNKGNFPGRFSGRQFSNSRSEMNVSTLELGDSALYLCASSLGGTDQPQHFGDGTRLSIL.

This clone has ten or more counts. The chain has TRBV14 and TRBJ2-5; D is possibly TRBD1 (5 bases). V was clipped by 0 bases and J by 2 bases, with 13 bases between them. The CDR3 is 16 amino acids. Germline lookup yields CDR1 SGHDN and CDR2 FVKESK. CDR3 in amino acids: CASSQDGAAQQETQYF. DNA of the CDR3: TGTGCCAGCAGCCAAGATGGGGCGGCCCAGCAAGAGACCCAGTACTTC.

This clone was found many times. CDR3 protein: CASSLGRTGFDEQYF. Written as DNA, the CDR3 is TGTGCCAGCAGCTTAGGTAGGACAGGGTTCGACGAGCAGTACTTC. This chain links TRBV13 with TRBJ2-7, with 8 nucleotides matching TRBD1. V lost 0 bases, J lost 5 bases, and 6 bases stayed unmatched. This CDR3 comprises 15 residues. Germline values: CDR1 PRHDT, CDR2 FYEKMQ (reference sequence).

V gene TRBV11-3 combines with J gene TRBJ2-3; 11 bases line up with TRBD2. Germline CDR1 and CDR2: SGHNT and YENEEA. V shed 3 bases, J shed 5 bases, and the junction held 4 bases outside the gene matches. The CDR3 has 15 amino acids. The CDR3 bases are TGTGCCAGCAGCTTGGGACTAGCGGAGGAAGATACGCAGTATTTT. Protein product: CASSLGLAEEDTQYF.

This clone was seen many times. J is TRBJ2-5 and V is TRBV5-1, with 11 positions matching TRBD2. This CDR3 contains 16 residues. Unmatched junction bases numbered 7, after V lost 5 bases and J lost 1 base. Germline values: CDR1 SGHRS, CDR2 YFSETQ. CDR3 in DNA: TGCGCCAGCAGTTCCACTAGCGGGAGCTTCCAAGAGACCCAGTACTTC. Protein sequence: CASSSTSGSFQETQYF.

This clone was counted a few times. The CDR3 DNA reads TGTGCCAGCAGCTTCTCAGGTCTCGAGACCCAGTACTTC. It is translated as CASSFSGLETQYF. This rearrangement joins TRBV7-2 to TRBJ2-5; D call uncertain. Germline CDR1 and CDR2: SGHTA and FQGNSA. The CDR3 covers 13 residues. V was pared by 3 bases and J by 5 bases, with 10 bases between.

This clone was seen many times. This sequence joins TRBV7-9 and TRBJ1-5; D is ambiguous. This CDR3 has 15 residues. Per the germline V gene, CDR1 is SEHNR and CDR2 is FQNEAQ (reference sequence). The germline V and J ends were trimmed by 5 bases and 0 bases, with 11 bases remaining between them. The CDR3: CASSRAGLSNQPQHF. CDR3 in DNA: TGTGCCAGCAGCCGAGCAGGCCTTAGCAATCAGCCCCAGCATTTT.

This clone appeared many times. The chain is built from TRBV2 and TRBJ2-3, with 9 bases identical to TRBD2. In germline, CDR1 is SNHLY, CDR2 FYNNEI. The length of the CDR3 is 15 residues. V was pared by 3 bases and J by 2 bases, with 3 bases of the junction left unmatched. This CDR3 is CASSDLAGTTDTQYF. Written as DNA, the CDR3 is TGTGCCAGCAGTGACCTAGCGGGGACCACAGATACGCAGTATTTT.